This TCR beta chain derives from a study of human T cells and chemical hapten exposure (dated by TCRdb to about 2021). For the study in its entirety: For sensitization, 2% DPC in acetone was applied to a roughly 2 cm by roughly 2 cm area of upper inner arm skin. Patients additionally received weekly therapeutic DPC doses to the scalp throughout the roughly 24-week study period. Blood samples were taken from patients before sensitization (week 0) and then at 2, 6 and about 24 weeks after DPC sensitization. Libraries were pooled for sequencing, and per-sample TCR yields varied mainly because of small differences in library volumes within the pool. The mostly female patient cohort included alopecia areata with under or over 50% scalp involvement, alopecia totalis and alopecia universalis. In alopecia patients, the study followed how the peripheral blood TCR repertoire changed in vivo over primary and secondary sensitization to diphenylcyclopropenone (DPC), a hapten. Twenty-nine alopecia patients gave blood for TCR sequencing at one to four time points (pre-sensitization, 2, 6 and 24 weeks). Patch testing on the upper back used Finn chambers containing 0.01% DPC, with scoring done after 6 days according to International Contact Dermatitis Research Group standards.

Receptors were amplified or captured by RACE. Sequencing was performed on a NextSeq 500. During library preparation, unique molecular identifiers were attached to individual cDNA molecules so that TCRs could be counted quantitatively and reproducibly. Both TCR alpha and TCR beta chains were sequenced from each blood RNA sample. The paper's data handling went like this. Samples had a median of about 96,000 TCRs, with a range from roughly 23,224 to 700,000. V, J and CDR3 annotation of the TCR reads was carried out using the Decombinator software suite. For PS versus PT1 abundance plots, all samples were subsampled to the same number of TCRs (28,000). TCRs were defined as expanded if absent before sensitization and observed at least eight times at the 2-week time point. The public reads were reanalyzed by TCRdb: fastp trimming at Q25, MiXCR alignment, in-frame beta chains only. CDR3 protein sequences are deduplicated, and each keeps its most common genes and DNA. The V and J calls and clone size come from TCRdb's table, not from the authors' own analysis. Across this sample there are 85,000 to 100,000 distinct CDR3 sequences, with 25% to 30% seen only once. 10% of the sample goes to the ten largest clones.

Here is what the overall study found, with its caveats: Because all patients had alopecia, a presumed autoimmune disease, the immune response of the patients might differ from that of healthy individuals. Patch test score was positively correlated with the number of PT1 expanded TCRs, with significance at thresholds 8, 16 and 32 but not at 4. The number of TCRs above 1 in 1000 frequency did not change with DPC sensitization; there was no evidence of global repertoire structure alterations. After repeated subsampling, changes were observed in the strength of the expansion versus patch-test correlation and in the threshold at which the correlation became significant. Compared with pre-sensitization or healthy control sets, expanded TCRs formed significantly more large CDR3 similarity clusters, which is consistent with antigen-driven responses.

The meaning of the sample's time point label: patch test 3, about 24 weeks after DPC sensitization. The treatment or condition label corresponds to: therapeutic diphenylcyclopropenone sensitization with weekly scalp DPC. Blood at each patch-test visit was drawn before the patch test was applied. Patients were eligible if aged 18 to 70, diagnosed with alopecia and judged suitable for DPC therapy, and pregnant patients were excluded. Total RNA was extracted from unfractionated whole blood collected in Tempus Blood RNA tubes. From cysteine to phenylalanine, the CDR3 is 14 amino acids long. The entry retains the CDR3 DNA only, 42 bases that are in frame from base 1. V gives up 6 bases and J gives up 7 bases, and the segment between their germline ends measures 16 bases. Concerning this clonotype itself: No cognate antigen has been identified for it. Per-nucleotide qualities are absent, and no much larger clonotype sits a single base away.

The sample here was whole blood, taken in connection with sensitization to the hapten diphenylcyclopropenone (DPC). The sequence is built from TRBV12-3 or TRBV12-4 and TRBJ1-5; TRBD1 is possibly the D segment (5 matching bases). The TCR sequence derives from a man aged 35-49 years with alopecia areata. Some clones in this sample may be carry-over from other donors' samples. The DNA reads TGTGCCAGCAGCCACGACAGTATCGGGCAGCCCCAGCATTTT. Its protein product is CASSHDSIGQPQHF.